The rows below give T cell receptor beta chains drawn from one sample of a study of chemoradiotherapy in HPV16-positive cancers. The assay was immunoSEQ multiplex PCR, and TCRdb's table has in-frame clones only and misses some. Among 3,400 or so clones listed, nearly 85% were seen once. The sample in question was tumor tissue, obtained from a patient who underwent chemoradiotherapy. The receptors stem from a human donor with HPV-associated anogenital cancer. CDR3s include the opening cysteine and the closing phenylalanine or tryptophan. The D gene is left open where the match is weak. The size entry is marked missing in some rows and otherwise reads once, few, many or a size class.

>TRBV5-6|TRBD2|TRBJ2-1|-
TGTGCCAGCAGCCACCGCCGGGGGGGTCCCTACAATGAGCAGTTCTTC
CASSHRRGGPYNEQFF
>TRBV7-3|TRBD2|TRBJ2-1|once
TGTGCCAGCAGGTCTAGCGGGGGGGCCTTCAATGAGCAGTTCTTC
CASRSSGGAFNEQFF
>TRBV5-1|-|TRBJ2-7|-
TGCGCCAGCAGCTTTACAGGGCTCGACGAGCAGTACTTC
CASSFTGLDEQYF
>TRBV28|TRBD2|TRBJ2-5|-
TGTGCCAGCAGTTTGAACCCTAGCGGGAGGGCCCTTGGTCAGGAGACCCAGTACTTC
CASSLNPSGRALGQETQYF
>TRBV7-3|-|TRBJ2-3|-
TGTGCCAGCAGCTTGGGTCGGATCACAGATACGCAGTATTTT
CASSLGRITDTQYF
>TRBV7-2|-|TRBJ2-2|-
TGTGCCAGCAGCTTGGGGCGGGCATCCGGGGAGCTGTTTTTT
CASSLGRASGELFF
>TRBV7-9|TRBD2|TRBJ2-1|-
TGTGCCAGCAGCCCTAGCGGGACCTACAATGAGCAGTTCTTC
CASSPSGTYNEQFF
>TRBV6-5|TRBD2|TRBJ2-3|-
TGTGCCAGCAAACGGACTAGCGGGAGAACAGATACGCAGTATTTT
CASKRTSGRTDTQYF
>TRBV6-5|-|TRBJ1-5|-
TGTGCCAGCAGTTCGGACAGCTATCAGCCCCAGCATTTT
CASSSDSYQPQHF
>TRBV14|-|TRBJ2-7|-
TGTGCCAGCAGCCAAGGAAGGGGAGCCTACGAGCAGTACTTC
CASSQGRGAYEQYF
>TRBV18|-|TRBJ2-7|-
TGTGCCAGCTCACCACTGGGACTTCACTACGAGCAGTACTTC
CASSPLGLHYEQYF
>TRBV7-6|-|TRBJ2-4|-
TGTGCCAGCAGCTTAGAGCCAGGGGTAGACATTCAGTACTTC
CASSLEPGVDIQYF
>TRBV11-3|TRBD1|TRBJ2-2|-
TGTGCCAGCAGCTTGGGACAGGCTGGCGGGGAGCTGTTTTTT
CASSLGQAGGELFF
>TRBV9|-|TRBJ1-4|-
TGTGCCAGCAGCGTAGCAGGTGGTGTAAGTGAAAAACTGTTTTTT
CASSVAGGVSEKLFF
>TRBV6-1|-|TRBJ1-1|few
TGTGCCAGTACCCCTATCAGGCTGAACACTGAAGCTTTCTTT
CASTPIRLNTEAFF
>TRBV5-1|-|TRBJ2-7|once
TGCGCCAGCAGCTTGTTGGCAGGCGAGTACGAGCAGTACTTC
CASSLLAGEYEQYF